Included here is one T cell receptor beta chain sequence, with context. Profiled with immunoSEQ multiplex PCR; TCRdb holds only in-frame clones, not every one. The table includes tens of thousands of clones, more than 90% detected once. The data stem from a study of control samples from healthy donors and cancer patients. The CDR3 totals 13 residues. V lost 0 bases and J lost 5, with 4 bases in between. The germline gives CDR1 LGHNT, CDR2 FRNRAP. The chain employs TRBV12-5 and TRBJ2-2; no clear D gene. The specimen sequenced was PBMCs. The sequence came from a man between 25 and 39 years old with colorectal cancer. CDR3 sequence: CASGLVETGELFF. The CDR3 DNA is TGTGCTAGTGGTTTGGTAGAGACCGGGGAGCTGTTTTTT.